Shown below are 8 T cell receptor beta chains from a single sample sequenced in a study of CD8 T cells in ankylosing spondylitis. TCRdb re-called the 5' RACE reads through MiXCR, storing one row per CDR3 protein. The data hold hundreds of thousands of distinct CDR3 sequences, with approximately 24% observed a single time. Sample: blood, either unsorted or a sorted T cell fraction (not recorded which). These receptor sequences come from a male donor with ankylosing spondylitis or in good health (not recorded which).

The chain uses TRBV7-8 and TRBJ2-3, with D unclear. Germline CDR1 and CDR2: SGHVS and FQNEAQ. Trimming removed 1 base from V and 2 bases from J, with 7 bases in between. The CDR3 has 14 residues. CDR3 region: CASSLGAPTDTQYF. CDR3 sequence (DNA): TGTGCCAGCAGCTTAGGGGCCCCCACAGATACGCAGTATTTT.

The chain uses TRBV6-2 or TRBV6-3 and TRBJ2-5; TRBD2 matches 8 bases. Losses at the gene ends were 0 bases for V and 3 bases for J; bases not matched to a gene: 18. CDR1 is MNHEY, CDR2 SVGEGT, per germline. This CDR3 is 20 amino acids long. CDR3 DNA sequence: TGTGCCAGCAGTTACTCGGAGAAGGCGGGAGGCCCCAAGCTCAAAGAGACCCAGTACTTC. This codes for CASSYSEKAGGPKLKETQYF.

This clonotype was seen only a few times. V usage is TRBV20-1 and J usage is TRBJ1-1; D unresolved. The germline CDR1 and CDR2 sequences are DFQATT and SNEGSKA (reference sequence). CDR3 size: 15 residues. V lost 3 bases and J 1 base, leaving 15 bases between the germline ends. The CDR3 protein is CSARVGRVQNTEAFF. In nucleotides, the CDR3 is TGCAGTGCTAGGGTAGGACGGGTACAGAACACTGAAGCTTTCTTT.

The chain has TRBV5-1 and TRBJ2-1; D is undetermined. This CDR3 region has 13 residues. With 3 bases removed from V and 10 bases from J, the gap between germline ends came to 14 bases. Germline-derived CDR1 and CDR2 are SGHRS and YFSETQ. CDR3 sequence: CASSSDRIKEQFF. CDR3 nucleotide sequence: TGCGCCAGCAGCTCAGACCGGATAAAGGAGCAGTTCTTC. The full variable domain, rest sourced from reference TRBV5-1 and TRBJ2-1, is KAGVTQTPRYLIKTRGQQVTLSCSPISGHRSVSWYQQTPGQGLQFLFEYFSETQRNKGNFPGRFSGRQFSNSRSEMNVSTLELGDSALYLCASSSDRIKEQFFGPGTRLTVL.

In its sample, this clonotype was seen a few times. The rearrangement uses TRBV20-1 and TRBJ2-7; TRBD1 might be the D (6 bases). Germline CDR1 DFQATT, CDR2 SNEGSKA (reference sequence). Trimming cost V 3 bases and J 3 bases, with 15 bases left between them. The CDR3 loop spans 14 amino acids. DNA for the CDR3: TGCAGTGCTAGTGCCGCCGGGACATTCTACGAGCAGTACTTC. It translates to CSASAAGTFYEQYF.

This clonotype was picked up many times. This rearrangement joins TRBV5-1 to TRBJ1-2; 7 bases are a match to TRBD1. CDR3 length: 14 residues. V lost 2 bases to trimming and J lost 8 bases; unmatched junction nucleotides: 9. From germline, CDR1 is SGHRS and CDR2 YFSETQ. Here the CDR3 reads CASSLRQGGVGYTF. CDR3 coding DNA: TGCGCCAGCAGCTTACGACAGGGAGGTGTCGGCTACACCTTC.

This clonotype was seen a few times. J is TRBJ2-7 and V is TRBV27, with 8 bases lining up with TRBD2. The CDR3 runs to 11 residues. Germline V gene sequence: CDR1 MNHEY, CDR2 SMNVEV (reference sequence). Trimming cost V 4 bases and J 7 bases; bases outside gene matches: 0. CDR3 in DNA: TGTGCCAGCAGTTCGGGAGGGGAGCAGTACTTC. Its translation is CASSSGGEQYF.

This clonotype has ten or more counts. The chain joins TRBV7-2 to TRBJ2-5; the D is unclear. V lost 5 bases and J 2 bases, leaving 12 bases between the germline ends. The CDR3 consists of 14 residues. Germline CDR1 is SGHTA and CDR2 is FQGNSA. The CDR3 DNA follows: TGTGCCAGCAGCCCGACCAGGAAACAAGAGACCCAGTACTTC. Translated: CASSPTRKQETQYF. Full variable domain (rest looked up from reference TRBV7-2 and TRBJ2-5): GAGVSQSPSNKVTEKGKDVELRCDPISGHTALYWYRQSLGQGLEFLIYFQGNSAPDKSGLPSDRFSAERTGGSVSTLTIQRTQQEDSAVYLCASSPTRKQETQYFGPGTRLLVL.